The T cell receptor (beta chain) under discussion was sequenced for a study of vaccination and CD4 T cells after COVID-19. General study points: Apart from involving relatively few convalescent patients, the work omitted early post-infection timepoints.

Trimming removed 5 bases from V and 15 bases from J; junction bases left unmatched: 9. CDR3 length equals 12 residues. Per germline, CDR1 MDHEN and CDR2 SYDVKM. Researchers used the Oncomine TCR Beta short-read assay to sequence DNA from cultured CD4+ T cells. CD4+ T cells were cultured, and genomic DNA was extracted from them. TCRdb re-analysed the PCR reads in MiXCR, keeping a single row per CDR3 protein. Seen here are 9,500 to 15,000 distinct CDR3 sequences, about 50% observed once, and the top ten hold roughly a fifth. Turning to this clonotype: Its antigen is not known.

Treatment specified: roughly ten-day PBMC culture with coronavirus spike peptide pools or control peptides (ViraFEST assay). Under the ViraFEST approach, antigen-specific T cells were expanded with peptide pools and TCRs subsequently sequenced. Culture conditions combined two million PBMCs per well with 10 IU/ml IL-2 and roughly 9.1 ug/ml peptide pools. Sequenced sample: CD4+ T cells from blood, cultured in vitro. The sequence was collected from a human donor who had recovered from COVID-19. This chain links TRBV28 with TRBJ2-3, with TRBD1 matching 9 bases. The DNA for the CDR3 is TGTGCCAGCAGTGGAGGGACAGGGCTCCCCTATTTT. Residues: CASSGGTGLPYF.